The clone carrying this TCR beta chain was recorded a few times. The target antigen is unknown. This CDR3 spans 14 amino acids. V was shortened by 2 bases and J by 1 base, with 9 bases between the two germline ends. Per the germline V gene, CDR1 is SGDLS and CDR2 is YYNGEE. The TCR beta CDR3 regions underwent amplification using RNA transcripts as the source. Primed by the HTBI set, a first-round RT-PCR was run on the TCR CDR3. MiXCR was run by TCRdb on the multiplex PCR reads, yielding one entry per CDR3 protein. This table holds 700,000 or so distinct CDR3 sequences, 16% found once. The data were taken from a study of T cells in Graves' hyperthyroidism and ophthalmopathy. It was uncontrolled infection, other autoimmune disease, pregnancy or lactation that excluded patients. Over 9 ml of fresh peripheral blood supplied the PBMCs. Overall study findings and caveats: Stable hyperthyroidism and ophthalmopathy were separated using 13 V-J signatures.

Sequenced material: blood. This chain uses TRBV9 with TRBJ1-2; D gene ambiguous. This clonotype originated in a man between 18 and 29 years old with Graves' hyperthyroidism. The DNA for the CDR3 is TGTGCCAGCAGCGTTCAGTGGAATAACTATGGCTACACCTTC. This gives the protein CASSVQWNNYGYTF.